Listed below are T cell receptor beta chains from one sample, sequenced in a study of T cells in localized non-small cell lung cancer. Sequenced by immunoSEQ multiplex PCR; TCRdb stores in-frame clones only, minus some. The sample carries approximately 43,000 clones, roughly 90% recorded once. The source material was peripheral blood, sampled before any cancer treatment. Every receptor here comes from a female donor older than 55 with stage I squamous cell lung carcinoma. Each CDR3 is given with its conserved first and last residue. D genes are given only for firm matches. Size values are once, few and many counts, or a class for expanded clones, and some rows have none.

D,size,V,J,CDR3,DNA
TRBD1,few,TRBV30,TRBJ1-5,CAWSSDRDQPQHF,TGTGCCTGGAGTTCCGACAGGGATCAGCCCCAGCATTTT
TRBD2,NA,TRBV5-1,TRBJ2-7,CASSLGLAGAYEQYF,TGCGCCAGCAGCCTAGGACTAGCGGGAGCCTACGAGCAGTACTTC
NA,few,TRBV7-2,TRBJ2-7,CASSPRPALLYEQYF,TGTGCCAGCAGCCCACGTCCCGCGTTGCTCTACGAGCAGTACTTC
NA,NA,TRBV6-5,TRBJ2-7,CASSYSTDREQYF,TGTGCCAGCAGTTACTCGACGGACAGAGAGCAGTACTTC
NA,once,TRBV5-1,TRBJ1-3,CASRPPTGFGNTIYF,TGCGCCAGCAGACCCCCTACAGGGTTCGGAAACACCATATATTTT
TRBD2,NA,TRBV19,TRBJ2-7,CASSIGLGGSRYEQYF,TGTGCCAGTAGTATTGGTTTGGGAGGGAGCCGCTACGAGCAGTACTTC
TRBD1,NA,TRBV19,TRBJ2-1,CASTDRAPYNEQFF,TGTGCCAGTACCGACAGGGCCCCCTACAATGAGCAGTTCTTC
NA,NA,TRBV4-3,TRBJ2-1,CASSQDLREFDNEQFF,TGCGCCAGCAGCCAAGATCTACGGGAGTTCGACAATGAGCAGTTCTTC
NA,NA,TRBV18,TRBJ1-5,CASSRGGTVGANQPQHF,TGTGCCAGCTCCCGGGGTGGTACGGTTGGGGCCAATCAGCCCCAGCATTTT
NA,NA,TRBV6-1,TRBJ1-5,CASKGDGLNQPQHF,TGTGCCAGCAAAGGGGACGGTCTCAATCAGCCCCAGCATTTT
NA,once,TRBV19,TRBJ2-3,CASSILVADTQYF,TGTGCCAGTAGTATCTTGGTGGCAGATACGCAGTATTTT
TRBD1,NA,TRBV2,TRBJ2-2,CASSSSDRGGGELFF,TGTGCCAGCAGTTCATCGGACAGGGGTGGCGGGGAGCTGTTTTTT
NA,NA,TRBV19,TRBJ2-3,CASSYLFGAINTDTQYF,TGTGCCAGTAGTTACCTGTTTGGGGCCATTAACACAGATACGCAGTATTTT
TRBD1,NA,TRBV18,TRBJ2-5,CASFRGPQETQYF,TGTGCCAGCTTCAGGGGGCCCCAAGAGACCCAGTACTTC
TRBD1,NA,TRBV5-6,TRBJ1-6,CASSLGQGVGSPLHF,TGTGCCAGCAGCTTGGGACAGGGAGTTGGGTCACCCCTCCACTTT
TRBD1,NA,TRBV27,TRBJ2-5,CASSLQGTERETQYF,TGTGCCAGCAGCCTCCAGGGGACAGAGAGGGAGACCCAGTACTTC
NA,NA,TRBV11-2,TRBJ1-5,CASSLERGSNQPQHF,TGTGCCAGCAGCTTGGAACGGGGTAGCAATCAGCCCCAGCATTTT
TRBD2,NA,TRBV7-8,TRBJ2-1,CASKKELAGGYNEQFF,TGTGCCAGCAAGAAGGAACTAGCGGGAGGATACAATGAGCAGTTCTTC
NA,NA,TRBV19,TRBJ2-6,CASTARDFLSSGANVLTF,TGTGCCAGTACGGCTCGGGACTTCTTAAGCTCTGGGGCCAACGTCCTGACTTTC
TRBD2,NA,TRBV25-1,TRBJ2-7,CASSAWTSGSYEQYF,TGTGCCAGCAGTGCGTGGACTAGCGGGAGTTACGAGCAGTACTTC
NA,NA,TRBV4-3,TRBJ2-7,CASSQGLASSYEQYF,TGCGCCAGCAGCCAAGGCCTAGCATCATCCTACGAGCAGTACTTC
NA,NA,TRBV18,TRBJ1-2,CASSPKLAGDLYTF,TGTGCCAGCTCACCAAAGCTAGCAGGGGATCTCTACACCTTC
TRBD1,NA,TRBV5-4,TRBJ2-4,CASSPDRATAKNIQYF,TGTGCCAGCAGCCCGGACAGGGCGACGGCCAAAAACATTCAGTACTTC
NA,NA,TRBV7-2,TRBJ1-1,CASSPGSYPEAFF,TGTGCCAGCAGCCCGGGGAGTTACCCTGAAGCTTTCTTT
NA,NA,TRBV4-1,TRBJ2-2,CASSPARDTANTGELFF,TGCGCCAGCAGCCCGGCCCGGGACACCGCGAACACCGGGGAGCTGTTTTTT
NA,NA,TRBV7-8,TRBJ2-1,CASSLNRPRQSQPAQFF,TGTGCCAGCAGCTTAAATCGGCCCAGGCAAAGCCAACCGGCGCAGTTCTTC
NA,NA,TRBV19,TRBJ1-1,CASSRTVMNTEAFF,TGTGCCAGTAGCCGGACAGTAATGAACACTGAAGCTTTCTTT
NA,NA,TRBV7-9,TRBJ2-2,CASSLDLAAASGELFF,TGTGCCAGCAGCTTAGACCTAGCTGCCGCCTCCGGGGAGCTGTTTTTT
TRBD2,NA,TRBV4-3,TRBJ2-5,CASSQDGRAQYF,TGCGCCAGCAGCCAAGATGGGAGGGCCCAGTACTTC
NA,NA,TRBV18,TRBJ2-7,CASSPRTGTYEQYF,TGTGCCAGCTCACCGAGGACGGGCACTTACGAGCAGTACTTC
TRBD1,NA,TRBV5-1,TRBJ2-7,CASSPGQASYEQYF,TGCGCCAGCAGCCCCGGACAGGCCTCCTACGAGCAGTACTTC
NA,once,TRBV19,TRBJ1-1,CASSPGPVEAFF,TGTGCCAGTAGTCCCGGACCAGTTGAAGCTTTCTTT
NA,NA,TRBV7-8,TRBJ1-5,CASSLGQNQPQHF,TGTGCCAGCAGCTTAGGACAGAATCAGCCCCAGCATTTT
NA,NA,TRBV4-3,TRBJ1-5,CASSQGQHQPQHF,TGCGCCAGCAGCCAAGGACAGCATCAGCCCCAGCATTTT
NA,NA,TRBV25-1,TRBJ2-2,CASSVLNTGELFF,TGTGCCAGCTCGGTCCTGAACACCGGGGAGCTGTTTTTT
TRBD1,NA,TRBV4-1,TRBJ2-1,CASSPRQGMVHNEQFF,TGCGCCAGCAGCCCTCGACAGGGGATGGTCCACAATGAGCAGTTCTTC
TRBD2,once,TRBV18,TRBJ2-3,CASRPTSGSALGADTQYF,TGTGCCAGCAGACCAACTAGCGGGAGTGCGCTGGGAGCAGATACGCAGTATTTT
NA,NA,TRBV15,TRBJ2-1,CATSPKMQGNEQFF,TGTGCCACCAGCCCGAAAATGCAGGGGAATGAGCAGTTCTTC
NA,once,TRBV30,TRBJ2-2,CAWRLGGPTDRELFF,TGTGCCTGGAGGCTTGGGGGCCCCACTGACCGGGAGCTGTTTTTT
NA,NA,TRBV30,TRBJ2-7,CAWGEPRREQYF,TGTGCCTGGGGCGAGCCTAGGAGGGAGCAGTACTTC
NA,NA,TRBV5-1,TRBJ1-2,CASSLGAQYRAYGYTF,TGCGCCAGCAGCTTGGGGGCCCAATATAGGGCCTATGGCTACACCTTC
NA,NA,TRBV5-1,TRBJ2-1,CASSSQLVGVAYNEQFF,TGCGCCAGCAGCTCGCAGCTCGTAGGTGTTGCTTACAATGAGCAGTTCTTC
NA,NA,TRBV27,TRBJ1-2,CASSANPGSAYGYTF,TGTGCCAGCAGCGCCAACCCCGGATCGGCGTATGGCTACACCTTC
NA,NA,TRBV5-4,TRBJ1-1,CASSSRDGGLQAFF,TGTGCCAGCAGCTCGCGGGACGGTGGATTACAGGCTTTCTTT
TRBD2,NA,TRBV10-2,TRBJ2-2,CASSEGDYLAGELFF,TGCGCCAGCAGTGAGGGGGACTACCTTGCCGGGGAGCTGTTTTTT
TRBD1,once,TRBV30,TRBJ2-7,CAWDGGTGYEQYF,TGTGCCTGGGATGGCGGGACAGGCTACGAGCAGTACTTC
TRBD2,NA,TRBV6-1,TRBJ2-1,CASSGGTSGRTEQFF,TGTGCCAGCAGTGGAGGGACTAGCGGCCGTACTGAGCAGTTCTTC
TRBD1,NA,TRBV7-2,TRBJ2-5,CASSVTGWETQYF,TGTGCCAGCAGCGTGACAGGGTGGGAGACCCAGTACTTC
TRBD2,NA,TRBV19,TRBJ2-7,CASSPGGLAGVVYEQYF,TGTGCCAGTAGCCCTGGGGGACTAGCGGGGGTTGTCTACGAGCAGTACTTC